This TCR beta chain was documented in a study of monozygotic twins with inflammatory bowel disease. After re-calling the 5' RACE reads, TCRdb lists one entry per CDR3 protein, DNA absent. Here the sample table reports over 100,000 distinct CDR3 sequences. General observations from the study: Twin pairs that were concordant did not differ from discordant pairs in repertoire similarity, possibly from limited power.

From germline, CDR1 is SGHTA and CDR2 FQGNSA. The CDR3 spans 16 residues. Remarks on this clonotype: The antigen remains undetermined.

The sequencing sample was made of blood. V usage is TRBV7-2 and J usage is TRBJ2-7; TCRdb reports TRBD2, a call that lacks DNA to check it against. This TCR derives from a human donor with ulcerative colitis or Crohn's disease, or a healthy co-twin of an affected twin (not recorded which). The CDR3 region is CASSLEGASGSYEQYF.